These T cell receptor beta chains were read from a single sample in a study of OX40 agonist ivuxolimab in advanced cancers. The assay was immunoSEQ multiplex PCR, and TCRdb's table has in-frame clones only and misses some. The sample shows under 85,000 clones, approximately 86% of them seen only once. This specimen consisted of CD4+ or CD8+ T cells sorted from blood, obtained in a trial of the OX40 agonist ivuxolimab. The receptors come from an adult with an advanced solid tumor such as melanoma, head and neck, liver or kidney cancer. CDR3s include the opening cysteine and the closing phenylalanine or tryptophan. D genes are given only for firm matches. The listing skips clone size in some rows; elsewhere it reads once, few, many or a size class.

v_gene	abundance	j_gene	d_gene	len	CDR3aa	CDR3nt
TRBV5-6	.	TRBJ1-6	.	17	CASSLHGGFSYNSPLHF	TGTGCCAGCAGCTTACATGGGGGCTTCTCCTATAATTCACCCCTCCACTTT
TRBV10-3	.	TRBJ2-5	TRBD1	15	CAISERAGGVETQYF	TGTGCCATCAGTGAGAGGGCAGGGGGCGTTGAGACCCAGTACTTC
TRBV5-4	.	TRBJ1-1	.	15	CASSLGRGVNTEAFF	TGTGCCAGCAGCTTGGGGCGAGGGGTGAACACTGAAGCTTTCTTT
TRBV2	.	TRBJ2-5	.	13	CASSETSWETQYF	TGTGCCAGCAGTGAAACATCTTGGGAGACCCAGTACTTC
TRBV30	.	TRBJ1-6	TRBD1	15	CAGQGQGSLNSPLHF	TGTGCCGGACAGGGACAGGGGTCCCTTAATTCACCCCTCCACTTT
TRBV6-7	.	TRBJ2-7	TRBD2	16	CASYSSPGTKWDGQYF	TGTGCCAGCTATAGTAGTCCCGGGACTAAATGGGACGGGCAGTACTTC
TRBV18	.	TRBJ2-3	.	15	CASSPPYSDTDTQYF	TGTGCCAGCTCACCACCGTACAGCGACACAGATACGCAGTATTTT
TRBV9	few	TRBJ1-1	.	13	CASSVDLNTEAFF	TGTGCCAGCAGCGTAGACCTTAACACTGAAGCTTTCTTT
TRBV10-3	.	TRBJ2-5	TRBD1	13	CAIRETGGETQYF	TGTGCCATCAGGGAGACAGGGGGAGAGACCCAGTACTTC
TRBV29-1	.	TRBJ2-5	TRBD2	14	CSVSGRGGPETQYF	TGCAGCGTTAGCGGGAGAGGGGGGCCGGAGACCCAGTACTTC
TRBV30	.	TRBJ2-1	TRBD2	15	CAWTLLAGGYNEQFF	TGTGCCTGGACCCTCCTAGCGGGAGGCTACAATGAGCAGTTCTTC
TRBV2	.	TRBJ2-7	.	14	CASSRQGGSYEQYF	TGTGCCAGCAGTCGACAGGGAGGCTCCTACGAGCAGTACTTC
TRBV7-9	.	TRBJ2-3	TRBD1	18	CASSSIRGDRGHTDTQYF	TGTGCCAGCAGCTCTATTAGGGGGGACAGGGGACACACAGATACGCAGTATTTT
TRBV6-6	.	TRBJ1-5	.	14	CASSLQGISQPQHF	TGTGCCAGCAGTCTTCAGGGGATAAGTCAGCCCCAGCATTTT
TRBV7-2	few	TRBJ2-3	TRBD2	15	CASSLPSGITDTQYF	TGTGCCAGCAGCTTACCTAGCGGTATTACAGATACGCAGTATTTT
TRBV5-1	.	TRBJ2-1	.	15	CASSLGSSSYNEQFF	TGCGCCAGCAGCTTGGGGTCGAGCTCCTACAATGAGCAGTTCTTC
TRBV15	once	TRBJ2-7	TRBD2	14	CATSRGTSGYEQYF	TGTGCCACCAGCAGGGGGACTAGCGGGTACGAGCAGTACTTC
TRBV30	.	TRBJ1-3	.	12	CAFRDSGNTIYF	TGTGCCTTCCGGGACTCTGGAAACACCATATATTTT
TRBV6-6	.	TRBJ1-6	.	14	CASTGPSTNSPLHF	TGTGCCAGCACGGGACCGTCGACTAATTCACCCCTCCACTTT
TRBV7-3	.	TRBJ2-6	.	17	CASSLSGSNSGANVLTF	TGTGCCAGCAGCTTATCGGGGTCCAACTCTGGGGCCAACGTCCTGACTTTC
TRBV7-9	.	TRBJ1-3	TRBD1	16	CAIREIRGSSGNTIYF	TGTGCCATCCGGGAGATCAGGGGGAGCTCTGGAAACACCATATATTTT
TRBV15	.	TRBJ2-5	.	13	CATSRQAEETQYF	TGTGCCACCAGCAGACAGGCCGAAGAGACCCAGTACTTC
TRBV27	.	TRBJ2-6	TRBD1	18	CASSLQGAAAFGANVLTF	TGTGCCAGCAGCCTACAGGGGGCGGCAGCCTTTGGGGCCAACGTCCTGACTTTC
TRBV4-1	.	TRBJ1-3	.	17	CASSQEPGRGAGNTIYF	TGCGCCAGCAGCCAAGAGCCGGGGAGGGGAGCTGGAAACACCATATATTTT
TRBV11-2	.	TRBJ2-1	TRBD2	19	CASSPRWTSGRTLLNEQFF	TGTGCCAGCAGCCCCCGTTGGACTAGCGGGAGGACCCTTTTGAATGAGCAGTTCTTC
TRBV30	.	TRBJ1-2	.	12	CAWSVLGPVTTF	TGTGCCTGGAGTGTATTGGGACCCGTCACGACCTTC
TRBV6-1	.	TRBJ1-3	.	15	CASSEEAVSRNTIYF	TGTGCCAGCAGTGAAGAGGCAGTCTCGAGAAACACCATATATTTT